The clone carrying this T cell receptor beta chain was observed a few times. This record belongs to a study of blood T cell repertoires in COVID-19. As for the study in general: The samples span acute and convalescent COVID-19 from the United States, Italy and Spain.

Per the original data handling: Reference gene primer amplification in the assay estimated nucleated cell counts. Method: immunoSEQ multiplex PCR; TCRdb's copy keeps in-frame clones and lacks some. D and trimming were read from the DNA, whereas the V and J calls and clone size are those reported in that table. Altogether 150,000 to 200,000 clones are present, almost 80% being singletons, with the ten largest covering roughly 25%. Trimming took 2 bases from V and 7 from J, leaving 15 bases between them. CDR1 and CDR2 (germline): MNHEY, SMNVEV (reference sequence). The CDR3 totals 14 residues. The rearrangement links TRBV27 to TRBJ2-7, with D possibly matching TRBD2 (6 bases). The clonotype comes from a woman in her 70s with acute or convalescent COVID-19. Sequencing was done on a sample of peripheral blood. The CDR3 DNA reads TGTGCCAGCAGTTTACGGAGGGAGAGCTTGGAGCAGTACTTC. Translation gives CASSLRRESLEQYF.